This T cell receptor beta chain was documented in a study of T cells expressing NK-cell markers. This CDR3 region has 16 residues. Per germline, CDR1 SEHNR and CDR2 FQNEAQ (reference sequence). With the 5' RACE reads reprocessed, TCRdb shows one record per CDR3 protein and no DNA. The repertoire shows about 150,000 distinct CDR3 sequences; the top ten hold about 39%. The genes are TRBV7-9 and TRBJ2-2; TCRdb names TRBD2, which stays unverified in the absence of DNA. Sequenced input: blood T cells: a sorted CD56 or NKG2C T cell subset, CD4+ or CD8+ T cells, or bulk PBMC T cells (not recorded which). This receptor was obtained from a woman aged 50 to 60 in good health. CDR3 in amino acids: CASSAFAGGFTGELFF. Filled out from reference TRBV7-9 and TRBJ2-2, the complete variable domain reads DTGVSQNPRHKITKRGQNVTFRCDPISEHNRLYWYRQTLGQGPEFLTYFQNEAQLEKSRLLSDRFSAERPKGSFSTLEIQRTEQGDSAMYLCASSAFAGGFTGELFFGEGSRLTVL.